Presented here are 15 T cell receptor beta chains from one specimen sequenced in a study of T cell responses to AZD1222 COVID-19 vaccine (dated by TCRdb to the early 2020s). Libraries were prepared through the immunoSEQ multiplex PCR assay. In its TCRdb copy, this immuneACCESS table keeps in-frame sequences only and misses some clones. Where compared with another copy, unresolved V genes explain less than half of these, and the others have no known cause. The sample table lists more than 95,000 clones, about 90% of them with a count of one. The ten largest clonotypes hold about 5% of the sample. What the time point label conveys for this sample: baseline before first vaccination. The material was peripheral blood, obtained on day 0 of AZD1222 vaccination. The receptor set was obtained from an adult in good health.

The chain has TRBV7-9 and TRBJ2-6; D might be TRBD1 (5 bases). Germline values: CDR1 SEHNR, CDR2 FQNEAQ (reference sequence). Trimming shortened V by 4 bases and J by 0 bases, and 16 bases separated the two germline ends. This CDR3 is 18 amino acids long. CDR3 nucleotides: TGTGCCAGCAGCTCGGACATTTCCTATCACTCTGGGGCCAACGTCCTGACTTTC. Translated: CASSSDISYHSGANVLTF. Full variable domain (rest looked up from reference TRBV7-9 and TRBJ2-6): DTGVSQNPRHKITKRGQNVTFRCDPISEHNRLYWYRQTLGQGPEFLTYFQNEAQLEKSRLLSDRFSAERPKGSFSTLEIQRTEQGDSAMYLCASSSDISYHSGANVLTFGAGSRLTVL.

The chain employs TRBV27 and TRBJ2-1; tentatively, D is TRBD2 (6 bases). Trimming removed 4 bases from V and 7 bases from J, with 11 bases in between. Germline CDR1 and CDR2: MNHEY and SMNVEV (reference sequence). CDR3 size: 13 residues. The CDR3 DNA reads as TGTGCCAGCAGTTCCCTCGCGGGAAATGAGCAGTTCTTC. Translating it yields CASSSLAGNEQFF.

The chain uses TRBV6-1 and TRBJ2-7; D perhaps matches TRBD2 (5 bases). This CDR3 has 14 amino acids. V gave up 1 base and J gave up 1 base, with 8 bases separating them. Germline CDR1 and CDR2: MNHNS and SASEGT. CDR3 protein: CASSEEWESYEQYF. The CDR3 coding sequence is TGTGCCAGCAGTGAAGAGTGGGAGTCCTACGAGCAGTACTTC.

This chain links TRBV5-1 with TRBJ1-4; the D gene is possibly TRBD1 (6 bases). The CDR3 runs 16 residues. The V and J ends lost 4 bases and 4 bases respectively, with 17 bases between them. Germline V lookup: CDR1 SGHRS, CDR2 YFSETQ. CDR3 DNA: TGCGCCAGCAGCCCGGGGTCAGGGGTCAGTAATGAAAAACTGTTTTTT. This codes for CASSPGSGVSNEKLFF.

As to this clone: In the same sample, other DNA sequences code for this CDR3. The chain employs TRBV7-3 and TRBJ2-1; weak D call: TRBD1 (5 bases). The CDR3 consists of 13 residues. CDR1 is SGHTA, CDR2 FQGTGA, per germline. V lost 3 bases, J lost 5 bases, and 8 bases lay in between. CDR3 nucleotides: TGTGCCAGCAGCTTGGGGCCGGACAATGAGCAGTTCTTC. Residues: CASSLGPDNEQFF.

The V gene is TRBV5-1, the J gene TRBJ2-3, with D possibly matching TRBD2 (6 bases). Germline V lookup: CDR1 SGHRS, CDR2 YFSETQ. CDR3 size: 16 residues. Trimming pared 0 bases from V and 0 bases from J, leaving 11 bases between. The CDR3 loop is CASSLVAGSSTDTQYF. CDR3 nucleotides: TGCGCCAGCAGCTTGGTTGCGGGGAGTAGCACAGATACGCAGTATTTT.

The DNA for the CDR3 is TGTGCCATCAGTGCTGGACAATACAATGAGCAGTTCTTC. Translating it yields CAISAGQYNEQFF. The rearrangement links TRBV10-3 to TRBJ2-1; weak D call: TRBD1 (5 bases). Trimming pared 4 bases from V and 4 bases from J, leaving 8 bases between. Germline CDR1 ENHRY, CDR2 SYGVKD. The CDR3 sequence is 13 residues long.

The chain links TRBV30 to TRBJ2-1; a weak D match, TRBD2 (6 bases). V lost 1 base to trimming and J lost 0 bases, with 25 bases between them. Germline V gene sequence: CDR1 GTSNPN, CDR2 SVGIG (reference sequence). CDR3 length: 20 amino acids. The chain's CDR3 is CAWSGGVRGFRIPSYNEQFF. The CDR3 coding sequence is TGTGCCTGGAGTGGGGGGGTCAGAGGATTTAGAATTCCCTCCTACAATGAGCAGTTCTTC.

V usage is TRBV5-1 and J usage is TRBJ2-3; D tentatively reads TRBD1 or TRBD2 (5 bases each). V was shortened by 4 bases and J by 2 bases, with 17 bases between the two germline ends. Germline V lookup: CDR1 SGHRS, CDR2 YFSETQ. The CDR3 is 16 amino acids. As DNA, the CDR3 is TGCGCCAGCAGCCCCGGAGAGGGGCGTCACACAGATACGCAGTATTTT. This encodes CASSPGEGRHTDTQYF.

This rearrangement joins TRBV10-1 to TRBJ1-2; D remains ambiguous. Between the trimmed V and J ends, which lost 0 bases and 5 bases, there was a span of 7 bases. Germline V gene lookup returns CDR1 WNHNN and CDR2 SYGVQD (reference sequence). The CDR3 runs 13 residues. DNA for the CDR3: TGCGCCAGCAGTGAGTCCATGGGTTATGGCTACACCTTC. Translation gives CASSESMGYGYTF.

As to this clone: Other DNA sequences in the sample encode the same CDR3. This rearrangement joins TRBV5-5 to TRBJ1-5; 9 bases align to TRBD1. The germline V gene has CDR1 SGHKS and CDR2 YYEKEE (reference sequence). This CDR3 is 15 amino acids long. V trimming: 4 bases; J trimming: 4 bases; junction bases outside the gene matches: 6. The CDR3 region has the DNA TGTGCCAGCAGCCGCGGACAGGGGTCGAATCAGCCCCAGCATTTT. Its protein product is CASSRGQGSNQPQHF.

This chain uses TRBV6-5 with TRBJ2-7; no clear D gene. The germline V and J ends were trimmed by 2 bases and 8 bases, with 16 bases remaining between them. The CDR3 length is 14 residues. Germline V gene sequence: CDR1 MNHEY, CDR2 SVGAGI. The CDR3 here is CASSYMGPKSQQYF. CDR3 bases: TGTGCCAGCAGTTACATGGGTCCCAAATCGCAGCAGTACTTC.

The chain carries TRBV5-4 and TRBJ1-2, with D perhaps matching TRBD1 (5 bases). The CDR3 consists of 13 residues. The V end was cut by 4 bases, the J end by 5 bases, with 12 bases between. Germline-derived CDR1 and CDR2 are SGHNT and YYREEE (reference sequence). The CDR3: CASSPGGVYGYTF. CDR3 DNA: TGTGCCAGCAGCCCGGGGGGGGTTTATGGCTACACCTTC.

The rearrangement uses TRBV18 and TRBJ2-3, with D possibly being TRBD1 (6 bases). There are 16 residues in the CDR3. V lost 6 bases and J lost 0, with 16 bases in between. Germline lookup yields CDR1 KGHSH and CDR2 LQKENI. Written as DNA, the CDR3 is TGTGCCAGCTCCGCTCGAGGACAGACTAGCACAGATACGCAGTATTTT. It codes for CASSARGQTSTDTQYF.

The rearrangement links TRBV27 to TRBJ1-6, with a weak D call TRBD1 (5 bases). Germline V gene lookup returns CDR1 MNHEY and CDR2 SMNVEV (reference sequence). The CDR3 runs 15 residues. V lost 7 bases and J lost 9, with 19 bases in between. CDR3 DNA sequence: TGTGCCAGCAAAGCGAGGACAAATAGTGGTTCACCCCTCCACTTT. Its protein is CASKARTNSGSPLHF.